These 20 T cell receptor beta chains were all obtained from the same sample, sequenced in a study of shared clonotypes between healthy human individuals. Clones were read by immunoSEQ multiplex PCR, and TCRdb kept only the in-frame ones, dropping some. The sample holds roughly 1,000,000 clones, around 82% seen once. Sequenced: memory CD4+ T cells from PBMCs. The subset: CD45RA-negative fraction. These TCRs come from a man between 18 and 35 years old in good health. Some clones in this sample may be carry-over from other donors' samples.

The chain has TRBV2 and TRBJ1-2; D uncertain. Germline V gives CDR1 SNHLY, CDR2 FYNNEI. The CDR3 extends over 13 amino acids. V was cut by 3 bases and J by 6 bases, with 11 bases left in between. The CDR3 is CASSEYAQNGYTF. The CDR3 DNA reads as TGTGCCAGCAGTGAGTATGCTCAGAATGGCTACACCTTC.

The chain employs TRBV7-3 and TRBJ2-1; TRBD1 aligns across 8 bases. Germline V lookup: CDR1 SGHTA, CDR2 FQGTGA. The ends lost 5 bases at V and 7 bases at J; junction bases unmatched: 13. This CDR3 has 16 amino acids. Here the CDR3 reads CASSPPERTGLNEQFF. Here the CDR3 DNA reads TGTGCCAGCAGCCCCCCGGAGCGGACAGGGCTAAATGAGCAGTTCTTC.

The table lists this clone with a count of one. The chain recombines TRBV19 with TRBJ2-7; D unresolved. V gave up 3 bases and J gave up 4 bases, with 16 bases separating them. Per the germline V gene, CDR1 is LNHDA and CDR2 is SQIVND (reference sequence). This CDR3 is built from 15 residues. The CDR3 DNA follows: TGTGCCAGTAGTATCGGGCCCACCTTCAGATACGAGCAGTACTTC. As protein: CASSIGPTFRYEQYF.

This clone appeared a few times. In DNA, the CDR3 is TGTGCCAGCTCATCAAAGTGGGGTACTGAAGCTTTCTTT. Translating it yields CASSSKWGTEAFF. This rearrangement joins TRBV18 to TRBJ1-1, with D hard to call. Per the germline V gene, CDR1 is KGHSH and CDR2 is LQKENI. The CDR3 is 13 amino acids. V was trimmed by 5 bases and J by 5 bases, leaving 12 bases between them.

This clone occurred once. The genes are TRBV5-1 and TRBJ1-2; 7 nucleotides agree with TRBD1. With V trimmed by 4 bases and J by 2 bases, 5 bases remained unmatched. Germline V gives CDR1 SGHRS, CDR2 YFSETQ. There are 14 residues in the CDR3. Here the CDR3 DNA reads TGCGCCAGCAGCATGGGACAGCCGAACTATGGCTACACCTTC. This codes for CASSMGQPNYGYTF.

The chain uses TRBV7-9 and TRBJ1-2; D unclear. Germline lookup yields CDR1 SEHNR and CDR2 FQNEAQ (reference sequence). The CDR3 sequence is 12 residues long. V was clipped by 5 bases and J by 4 bases, with 8 bases between them. CDR3 protein: CASSSQSYGYTF. CDR3 in DNA: TGTGCCAGCAGCAGCCAGTCCTATGGCTACACCTTC.

The V call is TRBV5-1, the J call TRBJ2-3; TRBD1 is a possible D gene (5 bases). Trimming pared 3 bases from V and 3 bases from J, leaving 11 bases between. CDR1 is SGHRS and CDR2 is YFSETQ in the germline V gene. The CDR3 runs to 14 residues. The CDR3 is CASSSQGWTDTQYF. The CDR3 bases are TGCGCCAGCAGCTCGCAGGGTTGGACAGATACGCAGTATTTT.

V and J are TRBV6-6 and TRBJ1-1; 9 nucleotides agree with TRBD1. Per the germline V gene, CDR1 is MNHNY and CDR2 is SVGAGI (reference sequence). CDR3 length equals 14 residues. V shed 6 bases and J 8 bases; nucleotides not matched to a gene: 10. The CDR3 sequence: CASRGQGRVIEAFF. The CDR3 DNA reads as TGTGCCAGCAGGGGACAGGGACGGGTAATCGAAGCTTTCTTT.

This chain joins TRBV28 and TRBJ1-2, with D possibly being TRBD1 (5 bases). Germline CDR1 and CDR2: MDHEN and SYDVKM. This CDR3 contains 13 residues. V was pared by 6 bases and J by 3 bases, with 11 bases between. Here the CDR3 reads CASRIPTDYGYTF. The CDR3, as DNA: TGTGCCAGCAGGATACCGACAGACTATGGCTACACCTTC.

The rearrangement links TRBV6-6 to TRBJ2-5; 9 positions match TRBD2. The J segment lost 1 base and the V segment lost 10 bases, leaving 7 bases of the junction unmatched. This CDR3 spans 14 amino acids. Germline lookup yields CDR1 MNHNY and CDR2 SVGAGI (reference sequence). CDR3 sequence reads: CATARLAAQETQYF. Written as DNA, the CDR3 is TGTGCCACCGCCAGACTAGCGGCCCAAGAGACCCAGTACTTC.

The chain carries TRBV28 and TRBJ2-1; D might be TRBD1 (8 bases). Trimming left V 6 bases short and J 3 bases short, with 15 bases between. The CDR3 is 15 amino acids. Germline CDR1 reads MDHEN; CDR2 reads SYDVKM. The CDR3 loop is CASSRAGQVYNEQFF. The CDR3 DNA sequence: TGTGCCAGCAGCCGAGCGGGACAGGTCTACAATGAGCAGTTCTTC.

The rearrangement uses TRBV18 and TRBJ2-5; maybe TRBD1 (5 bases). CDR3 size: 15 residues. Trimming took 4 bases from V and 3 from J, leaving 15 bases between them. Germline V gene data show CDR1 as KGHSH and CDR2 as LQKENI. For the CDR3, the DNA is TGTGCCAGCTCACAGTTCGCAGGGAAGGAAGAGACCCAGTACTTC. Translation: CASSQFAGKEETQYF. The whole variable domain, filled in from reference TRBV18 and TRBJ2-5, reads NAGVMQNPRHLVRRRGQEARLRCSPMKGHSHVYWYRQLPEEGLKFMVYLQKENIIDESGMPKERFSAEFPKEGPSILRIQQVVRGDSAAYFCASSQFAGKEETQYFGPGTRLLVL.

The CDR3, as DNA: TGCAGCGTTAGCCTACAGGGTCAAGAGACCCAGTACTTC. Protein: CSVSLQGQETQYF. The genes are TRBV29-1 and TRBJ2-5; a possible D gene is TRBD1 (6 bases). CDR1 is SQVTM and CDR2 is ANQGSEA in the germline V gene. Trimming took off 5 bases at V and 2 bases at J, with 12 bases between the two ends. The CDR3 is 13 amino acids.

The chain carries TRBV5-1 and TRBJ2-5, with 9 bases matching TRBD1. The junction had 2 bases not matched to a gene; V was cut back by 3 bases and J by 2 bases. This CDR3 has 14 amino acids. Per the germline V gene, CDR1 is SGHRS and CDR2 is YFSETQ. In nucleotides, the CDR3 is TGCGCCAGCAGCTCGACAGGGGGGCAAGAGACCCAGTACTTC. It yields the protein CASSSTGGQETQYF. The whole variable domain, remainder taken from reference TRBV5-1 and TRBJ2-5, is KAGVTQTPRYLIKTRGQQVTLSCSPISGHRSVSWYQQTPGQGLQFLFEYFSETQRNKGNFPGRFSGRQFSNSRSEMNVSTLELGDSALYLCASSSTGGQETQYFGPGTRLLVL.

Points on this clone: A much larger clone sits a single nucleotide away, making a read error possible. This sample includes further DNA sequences coding for the same CDR3. The V call is TRBV9, the J call TRBJ2-1; 11 nucleotides line up with TRBD2. Germline V gene data show CDR1 as SGDLS and CDR2 as YYNGEE. With V trimmed by 3 bases and J by 4 bases, 0 bases remained unmatched. The CDR3 is 14 residues long. This CDR3 reads CASSGTSGYNEQFF. The DNA for the CDR3 is TGTGCCAGCAGCGGGACTAGCGGGTACAATGAGCAGTTCTTC.

The CDR3 loop reads CSVAGTEPYEQYF. The CDR3, as DNA: TGCAGCGTTGCGGGGACAGAGCCCTACGAGCAGTACTTC. The chain carries TRBV29-1 and TRBJ2-7, with 7 bases fitting TRBD1. The CDR3 has 13 amino acids. J gave up 2 bases and V 4 bases, and 5 bases lay outside the gene matches. Germline values: CDR1 SQVTM, CDR2 ANQGSEA.

Details on this clone: Other DNA sequences in the same sample also yield this CDR3. This chain links TRBV19 with TRBJ2-6; D call uncertain. The germline V gene has CDR1 LNHDA and CDR2 SQIVND (reference sequence). The CDR3 totals 15 residues. The V gene lost 3 bases and the J gene lost 0 bases, with 6 bases spanning the gap. The CDR3 nucleotides read TGTGCCAGTAGTATTGGGGTCTCTGGGGCCAACGTCCTGACTTTC. This encodes CASSIGVSGANVLTF.

J is TRBJ1-1 and V is TRBV19; a possible D gene is TRBD1 (5 bases). The V gene's germline CDR1 is LNHDA and CDR2 SQIVND (reference sequence). Trimming took off 3 bases at V and 6 bases at J, with 14 bases between the two ends. The CDR3 runs 14 residues. The CDR3, as DNA: TGTGCCAGTAGTATGCAGGGATCGCGAGCTGAAGCTTTCTTT. Its protein is CASSMQGSRAEAFF.

Only a few counts were recorded for this clone. This rearrangement joins TRBV7-2 to TRBJ2-7, with D tentatively TRBD1 (7 bases). Trimming cost V 5 bases and J 2 bases, with 13 bases left between them. Germline values: CDR1 SGHTA, CDR2 FQGNSA. The CDR3 spans 14 residues. This CDR3 is CASSTDRTTYEQYF. The CDR3 region has the DNA TGTGCCAGCAGCACGGACAGGACTACCTACGAGCAGTACTTC.

J is TRBJ2-4 and V is TRBV5-1; a weak D match, TRBD2 (5 bases). Per the germline V gene, CDR1 is SGHRS and CDR2 is YFSETQ. Trimming stripped 3 bases from V and 9 bases from J, with 13 bases between. There are 13 residues in the CDR3. CDR3 region: CASSSGELVIQYF. The CDR3 DNA follows: TGCGCCAGCAGCTCCGGGGAATTGGTCATTCAGTACTTC.